A single sample is the source of the 6 T cell receptor beta chains below, sequenced in a study of metastatic and nonmetastatic thyroid tumors. TCRdb re-analyzed the PCR reads through MiXCR. The sample lists about 93,000 clones; around 9.2% were seen once. Every patient was untreated before thyroid surgery. The sample taken for sequencing was blood. These receptor sequences come from a female donor with papillary thyroid cancer or a benign thyroid nodule (not recorded which). Some clones in this sample may be carry-over from other donors' samples.

This clone occurred many times. V usage is TRBV20-1 and J usage is TRBJ2-1, with TRBD1 matching 7 bases. J gave up 9 bases and V 2 bases, and 13 bases lay outside the gene matches. CDR1 and CDR2 (germline): DFQATT, SNEGSKA (reference sequence). The CDR3 is made up of 15 amino acids. The DNA for the CDR3 is TGCAGTGCTAGACACAAAGGGGGCAAGATGGGTGAGCAGTTCTTC. The encoded protein is CSARHKGGKMGEQFF.

A few counts support this clone. The gene calls are TRBV12-3 or TRBV12-4 and TRBJ2-7; possibly TRBD1 or TRBD2 for D (5 bases each). V lost 1 base and J lost 5, with 6 bases in between. This CDR3 comprises 12 residues. The CDR3 loop reads CASSLEGHEQYF. The CDR3 DNA reads TGTGCCAGCAGTTTAGAGGGACACGAGCAGTACTTC.

This clone was counted ten times or more. This chain uses TRBV10-2 with TRBJ2-7; D perhaps matches TRBD2 (5 bases). The CDR3 covers 13 residues. V lost 4 bases, J lost 2 bases, and 9 bases lay in between. The V gene's germline CDR1 is WSHSY and CDR2 SAAADI. CDR3 in amino acids: CASSGERAYEQYF. CDR3 nucleotides: TGCGCCAGCAGTGGGGAGAGAGCCTACGAGCAGTACTTC.

Ten or more counts support this clone. The V call is TRBV6-1, the J call TRBJ1-2, with 7 bases aligning to TRBD1. V was pared by 5 bases and J by 7 bases, with 7 bases of the junction left unmatched. From germline, CDR1 is MNHNS and CDR2 SASEGT. CDR3 length equals 13 residues. The CDR3 nucleotides are TGTGCCAGCAGTTCCAGGGGGTGGTTTGGCTACACCTTC. This codes for CASSSRGWFGYTF.

This clone was seen more than once but under ten times. The rearrangement joins TRBV20-1 to TRBJ1-2; TRBD1 might be the D (5 bases). The CDR3 is made up of 13 amino acids. V lost 6 bases to trimming and J lost 8 bases, with 19 bases between them. Germline V gives CDR1 DFQATT, CDR2 SNEGSKA (reference sequence). CDR3 DNA: TGCAGTGCCCACCCCGGGACTGGACGAGGCTACACCTTC. Translation gives CSAHPGTGRGYTF.

This clone was detected many times. This sequence may be a read error, since a much larger clone differs from it by one base. The conserved phenylalanine or tryptophan normally closing the CDR3 is absent here, so this likely arose from a read error. The gene calls are TRBV2 and TRBJ1-2; a possible D gene is TRBD1 (5 bases). The length of the CDR3 is 14 residues. V lost 1 base, J lost 4 bases, and 10 bases lay in between. CDR1 is SNHLY and CDR2 is FYNNEI in the germline V gene. CDR3 sequence (DNA): TGTGCCAGCAGTGAAGACAACAGGATCTATGGCTACACCCTC. Translation gives CASSEDNRIYGYTL.